The following is a TCR beta chain sequence with its context. This sample was taken from a study of blood T cells in healthy people across ages. Together with a sample-barcoded 5' primer, a J-beta primer mix was included in a second PCR lasting about 6 to 11 cycles. TCRdb analysed the 5' RACE reads with MiXCR anew, one entry per CDR3 protein. This sample has around 1,500,000 distinct CDR3 sequences, with approximately 28% found just once. The CDR3 consists of 15 residues. The germline gives CDR1 MNHNY, CDR2 SVGAGI (reference sequence). Germline trimming cut 2 bases from V and 5 bases from J; bases unmatched to any gene: 2.

The sequence was collected from a woman aged 25-40 years in good health. Sample: blood. The chain carries TRBV6-6 and TRBJ1-6, with 8 positions matching TRBD1. CDR3 sequence: CASSYRGQDNSPLHF. For the CDR3, the DNA is TGTGCCAGCAGTTACAGGGGACAGGATAATTCACCCCTCCACTTT.